This T cell receptor beta chain emerged from a study of regulatory T cells in long-lasting Graves disease. Study-level background: Antithyroid drugs had been taken under 3 months by newly diagnosed Graves' patients.

To make TCR beta libraries, researchers used iRepertoire HTBI primers and Arm-PCR of CDR3 regions. TCRdb ran MiXCR on the multiplex PCR reads and lists one entry per CDR3 protein. The sample carries a few hundred thousand distinct CDR3 sequences, about 15% recorded once. This clonotype was found many times. The antigen remains unidentified. The time point: newly diagnosed GD, antithyroid drugs for less than 3 months. Making the TCR library involved RNA that had been extracted from PBMCs. Study-level findings and limits: Compared with new cases, persistent Graves' patients showed reduced TCR diversity.

V was cut by 3 bases and J by 4 bases, with 9 bases left in between. The CDR3 is 13 residues long. The data were also submitted as part of a second study, on T cells in Graves' hyperthyroidism and ophthalmopathy. This second study says: Stable disease denoted Graves' hyperthyroidism without ophthalmopathy progression within 18 months.

The source material was peripheral blood mononuclear cells (PBMCs), sampled at new diagnosis, from a patient treated with antithyroid drugs. The chain carries TRBV12-3 or TRBV12-4 and TRBJ1-2, with D uncertain. This sequence originates from a woman in her 40s with Graves disease. The CDR3 is CASSLDGVYGYTF. CDR3 bases: TGTGCCAGCAGTTTGGACGGGGTCTATGGCTACACCTTC.